This T cell receptor (beta chain) was sequenced during a study of OX40 agonist ivuxolimab in advanced cancers. The CDR3 runs to 14 residues. In germline, CDR1 is SGHTA, CDR2 FQGNSA. The ends lost 3 bases at V and 3 bases at J; junction bases unmatched: 3. The assay was immunoSEQ multiplex PCR, and TCRdb's table has in-frame clones only and misses some. The repertoire holds more than 60,000 clones, 94% seen once, with less than 20% in the top ten. The V call is TRBV7-2, the J call TRBJ2-7; 9 bases match TRBD2. The specimen comprised CD4+ or CD8+ T cells sorted from blood, sampled in a trial of the OX40 agonist ivuxolimab. This receptor was taken from an adult with an advanced solid tumor such as melanoma, head and neck, liver or kidney cancer. The chain's CDR3 is CASSFSGSGYEQYF. The CDR3 nucleotides read TGTGCCAGCAGCTTTAGCGGGAGCGGCTACGAGCAGTACTTC. The full variable domain, its missing parts supplied by reference TRBV7-2 and TRBJ2-7, is GAGVSQSPSNKVTEKGKDVELRCDPISGHTALYWYRQSLGQGLEFLIYFQGNSAPDKSGLPSDRFSAERTGGSVSTLTIQRTQQEDSAVYLCASSFSGSGYEQYFGPGTRLTVT.